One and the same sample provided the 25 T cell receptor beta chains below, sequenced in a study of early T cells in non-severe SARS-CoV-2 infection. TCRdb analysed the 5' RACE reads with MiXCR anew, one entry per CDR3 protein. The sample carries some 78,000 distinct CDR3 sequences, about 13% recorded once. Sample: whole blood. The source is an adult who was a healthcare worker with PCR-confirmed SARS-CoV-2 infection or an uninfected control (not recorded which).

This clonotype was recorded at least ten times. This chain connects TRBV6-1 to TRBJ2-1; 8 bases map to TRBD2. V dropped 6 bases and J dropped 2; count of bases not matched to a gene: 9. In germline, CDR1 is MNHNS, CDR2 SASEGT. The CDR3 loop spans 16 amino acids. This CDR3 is CASRVLAGMTYNEQFF. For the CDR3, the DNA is TGTGCCAGCAGGGTTTTAGCGGGGATGACCTACAATGAGCAGTTCTTC.

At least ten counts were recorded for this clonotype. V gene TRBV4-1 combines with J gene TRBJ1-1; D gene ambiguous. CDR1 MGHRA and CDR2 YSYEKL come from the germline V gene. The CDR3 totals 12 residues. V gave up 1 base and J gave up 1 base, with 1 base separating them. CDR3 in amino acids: CASSQANTEAFF. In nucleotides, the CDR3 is TGCGCCAGCAGCCAAGCGAACACTGAAGCTTTCTTT.

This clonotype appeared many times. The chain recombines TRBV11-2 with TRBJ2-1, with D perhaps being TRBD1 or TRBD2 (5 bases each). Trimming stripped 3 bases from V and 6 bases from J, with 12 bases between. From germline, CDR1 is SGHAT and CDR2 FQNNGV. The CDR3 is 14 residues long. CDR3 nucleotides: TGTGCCAGCAGCTTTCTACGGGACCCCAATGAGCAGTTCTTC. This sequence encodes CASSFLRDPNEQFF.

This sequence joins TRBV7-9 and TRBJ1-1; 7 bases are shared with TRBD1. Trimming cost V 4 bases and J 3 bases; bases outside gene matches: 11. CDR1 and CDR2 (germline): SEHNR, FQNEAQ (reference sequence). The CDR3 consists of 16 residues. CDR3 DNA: TGTGCCAGCAGCTCCCGACTGGACAGGCCGTACACTGAAGCTTTCTTT. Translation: CASSSRLDRPYTEAFF.

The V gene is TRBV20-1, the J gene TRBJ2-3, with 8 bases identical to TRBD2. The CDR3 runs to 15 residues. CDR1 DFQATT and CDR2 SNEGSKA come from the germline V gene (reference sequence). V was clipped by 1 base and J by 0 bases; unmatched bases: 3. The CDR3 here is CSARVRGGSTDTQYF. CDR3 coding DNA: TGCAGTGCTAGAGTCCGGGGGGGGAGCACAGATACGCAGTATTTT.

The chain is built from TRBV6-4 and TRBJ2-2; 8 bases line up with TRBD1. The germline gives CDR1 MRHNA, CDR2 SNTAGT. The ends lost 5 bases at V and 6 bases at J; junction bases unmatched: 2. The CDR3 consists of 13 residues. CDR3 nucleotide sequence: TGTGCCAGCAGTCCGGACAGGGCCGGGGAGCTGTTTTTT. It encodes CASSPDRAGELFF.

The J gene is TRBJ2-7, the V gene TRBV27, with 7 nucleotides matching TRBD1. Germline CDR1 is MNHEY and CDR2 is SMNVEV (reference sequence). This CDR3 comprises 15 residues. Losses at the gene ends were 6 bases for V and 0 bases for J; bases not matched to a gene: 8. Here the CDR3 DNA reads TGTGCCAGCAGCCGAGAAACAGGGGCCTCCTACGAGCAGTACTTC. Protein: CASSRETGASYEQYF.

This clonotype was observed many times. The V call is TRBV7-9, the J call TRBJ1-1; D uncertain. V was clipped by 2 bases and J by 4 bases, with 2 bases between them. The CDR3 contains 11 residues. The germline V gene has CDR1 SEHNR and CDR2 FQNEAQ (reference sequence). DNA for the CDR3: TGTGCCAGCAGCTTAAGCACTGAAGCTTTCTTT. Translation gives CASSLSTEAFF.

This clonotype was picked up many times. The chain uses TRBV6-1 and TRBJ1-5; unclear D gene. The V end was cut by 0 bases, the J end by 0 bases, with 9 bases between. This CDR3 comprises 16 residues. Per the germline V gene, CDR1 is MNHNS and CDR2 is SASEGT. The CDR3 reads CASSEAGVYSNQPQHF. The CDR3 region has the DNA TGTGCCAGCAGTGAAGCCGGGGTATATAGCAATCAGCCCCAGCATTTT.

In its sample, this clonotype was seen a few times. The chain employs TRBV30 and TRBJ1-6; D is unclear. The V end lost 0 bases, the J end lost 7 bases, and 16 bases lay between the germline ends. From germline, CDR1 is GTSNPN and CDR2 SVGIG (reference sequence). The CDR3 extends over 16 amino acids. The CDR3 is CAWSVRPLRLNSPLHF. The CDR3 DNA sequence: TGTGCCTGGAGTGTACGGCCCTTACGGTTGAATTCACCCCTCCACTTT.

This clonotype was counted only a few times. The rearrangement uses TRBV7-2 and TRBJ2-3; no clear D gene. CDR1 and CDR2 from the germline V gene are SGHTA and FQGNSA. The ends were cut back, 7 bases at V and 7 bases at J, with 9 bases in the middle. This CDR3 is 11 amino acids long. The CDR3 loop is CASTLKYTQYF. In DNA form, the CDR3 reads TGTGCCAGCACATTAAAGTATACGCAGTATTTT.

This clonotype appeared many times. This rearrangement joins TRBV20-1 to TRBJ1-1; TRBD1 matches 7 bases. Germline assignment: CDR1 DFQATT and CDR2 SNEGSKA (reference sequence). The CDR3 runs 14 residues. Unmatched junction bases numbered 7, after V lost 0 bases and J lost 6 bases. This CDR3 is CSAREETGRPEAFF. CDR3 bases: TGCAGTGCTAGAGAAGAGACAGGGCGACCTGAAGCTTTCTTT.

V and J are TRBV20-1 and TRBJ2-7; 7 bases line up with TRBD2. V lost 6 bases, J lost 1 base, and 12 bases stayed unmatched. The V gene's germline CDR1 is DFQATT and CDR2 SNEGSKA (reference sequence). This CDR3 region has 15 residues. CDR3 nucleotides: TGCAGTGCCCGGCTCGGCCGAGCGGGGTCCTACGAGCAGTACTTC. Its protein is CSARLGRAGSYEQYF.

The CDR3 loop is CASPPQNALSTDTQYF. The CDR3 DNA reads TGTGCCAGCCCCCCTCAAAATGCCTTGAGCACAGATACGCAGTATTTT. The chain joins TRBV7-2 to TRBJ2-3; D gene ambiguous. This CDR3 is 16 amino acids long. Trimming pared 8 bases from V and 0 bases from J, leaving 18 bases between. The germline V gene has CDR1 SGHTA and CDR2 FQGNSA. Looking up the rest from reference TRBV7-2 and TRBJ2-3 gives the full variable domain: GAGVSQSPSNKVTEKGKDVELRCDPISGHTALYWYRQSLGQGLEFLIYFQGNSAPDKSGLPSDRFSAERTGGSVSTLTIQRTQQEDSAVYLCASPPQNALSTDTQYFGPGTRLTVL.

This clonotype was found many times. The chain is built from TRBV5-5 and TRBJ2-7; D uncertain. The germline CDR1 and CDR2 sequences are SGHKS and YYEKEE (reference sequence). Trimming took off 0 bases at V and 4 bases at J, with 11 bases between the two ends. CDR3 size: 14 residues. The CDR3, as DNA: TGTGCCAGCAGCTTGGGGATGGGGTCTTACGAGCAGTACTTC. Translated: CASSLGMGSYEQYF.

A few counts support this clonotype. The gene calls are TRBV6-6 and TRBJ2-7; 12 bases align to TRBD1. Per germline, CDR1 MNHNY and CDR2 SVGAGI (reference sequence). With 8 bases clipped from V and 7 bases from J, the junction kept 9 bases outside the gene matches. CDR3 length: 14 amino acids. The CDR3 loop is CASVVGQGAREQYF. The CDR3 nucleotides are TGTGCCAGCGTCGTGGGACAGGGGGCGCGGGAGCAGTACTTC.

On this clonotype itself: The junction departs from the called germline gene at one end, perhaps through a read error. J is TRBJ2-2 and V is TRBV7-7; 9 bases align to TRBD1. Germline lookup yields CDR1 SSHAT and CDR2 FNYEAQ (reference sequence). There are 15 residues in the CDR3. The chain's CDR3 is CASSSTGGFTGELFF. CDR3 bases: TGTGCTAGCAGCTCTACAGGGGGCTTCACCGGGGAGCTGTTTTTT. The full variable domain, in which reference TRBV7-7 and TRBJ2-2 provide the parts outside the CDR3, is GAGVSQSPRYKVTKRGQDVTLRCDPISSHATLYWYQQALGQGPEFLTYFNYEAQPDKSGLPSDRFSAERPEGSISTLTIQRTEQRDSAMYRCASSSTGGFTGELFFGEGSRLTVL.

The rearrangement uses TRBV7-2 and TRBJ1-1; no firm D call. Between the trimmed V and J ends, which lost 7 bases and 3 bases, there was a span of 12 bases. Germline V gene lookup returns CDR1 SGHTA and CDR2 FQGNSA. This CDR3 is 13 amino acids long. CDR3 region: CASTPAPHTEAFF. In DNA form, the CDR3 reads TGTGCCAGCACTCCGGCACCTCACACTGAAGCTTTCTTT.

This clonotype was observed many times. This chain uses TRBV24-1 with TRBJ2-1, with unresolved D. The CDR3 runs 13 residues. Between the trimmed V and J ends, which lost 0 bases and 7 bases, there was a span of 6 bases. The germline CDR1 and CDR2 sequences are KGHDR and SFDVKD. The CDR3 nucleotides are TGTGCCACCAGTGATTTGGGAGTAAATGAGCAGTTCTTC. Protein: CATSDLGVNEQFF.

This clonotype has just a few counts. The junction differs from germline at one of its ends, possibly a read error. As DNA, the CDR3 is TGCAGCGTCGGACAGGGGGTAAATTCATCCCTCCACTTT. This sequence encodes CSVGQGVNSSLHF. The chain links TRBV29-1 to TRBJ1-6; 10 bases map to TRBD1. Germline CDR1 and CDR2: SQVTM and ANQGSEA. This CDR3 is 13 amino acids long.

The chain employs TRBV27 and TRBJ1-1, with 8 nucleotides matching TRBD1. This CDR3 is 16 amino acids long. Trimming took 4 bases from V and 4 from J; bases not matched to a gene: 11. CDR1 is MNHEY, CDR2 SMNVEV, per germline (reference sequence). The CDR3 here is CASSSLRDRWFTEAFF. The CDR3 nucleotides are TGTGCCAGCAGTTCACTCAGGGACAGGTGGTTCACTGAAGCTTTCTTT.

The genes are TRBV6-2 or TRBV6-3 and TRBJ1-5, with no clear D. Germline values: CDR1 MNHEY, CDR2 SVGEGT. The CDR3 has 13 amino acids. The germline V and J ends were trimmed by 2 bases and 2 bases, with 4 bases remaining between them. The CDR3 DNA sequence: TGTGCCAGCAGTTACCTCGGCAATCAGCCCCAGCATTTT. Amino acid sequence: CASSYLGNQPQHF.

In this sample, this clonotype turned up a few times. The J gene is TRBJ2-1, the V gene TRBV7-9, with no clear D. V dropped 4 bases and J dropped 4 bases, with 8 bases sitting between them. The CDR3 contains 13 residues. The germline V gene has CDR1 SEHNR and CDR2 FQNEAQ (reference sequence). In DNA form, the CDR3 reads TGTGCCAGCAGCTCCGCATCTTACAATGAGCAGTTCTTC. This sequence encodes CASSSASYNEQFF.

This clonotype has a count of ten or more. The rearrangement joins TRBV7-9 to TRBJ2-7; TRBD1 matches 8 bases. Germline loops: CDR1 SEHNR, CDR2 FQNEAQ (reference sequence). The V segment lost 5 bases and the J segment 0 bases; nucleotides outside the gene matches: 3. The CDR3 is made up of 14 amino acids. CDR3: CASSGQGLSYEQYF. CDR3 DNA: TGTGCCAGCAGCGGACAGGGCCTCTCCTACGAGCAGTACTTC.

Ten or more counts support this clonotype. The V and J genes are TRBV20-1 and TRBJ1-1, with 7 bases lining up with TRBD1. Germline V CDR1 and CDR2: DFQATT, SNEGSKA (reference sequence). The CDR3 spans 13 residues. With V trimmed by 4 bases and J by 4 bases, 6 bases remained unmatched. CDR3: CSATRQGGTEAFF. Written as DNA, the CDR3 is TGCAGTGCTACCAGACAGGGTGGCACTGAAGCTTTCTTT.